This passage covers 14 T cell receptor beta chains from one sample sequenced in a study of T cell changes during pregnancy in multiple sclerosis. Using immunoSEQ multiplex PCR, the repertoire was profiled, and TCRdb retains in-frame clones only, with some absent. The data hold approximately 88,000 clones, with around 94% observed a single time. Source: peripheral blood, taken in the third trimester of pregnancy. These receptor sequences come from a female donor with multiple sclerosis, enrolled in a pregnancy study.

The chain employs TRBV5-1 and TRBJ2-1; D might be TRBD2 (5 bases). V was clipped by 4 bases and J by 0 bases, with 14 bases between them. The CDR3 consists of 16 residues. Germline lookup yields CDR1 SGHRS and CDR2 YFSETQ. CDR3 sequence (DNA): TGCGCCAGCAGCCCCGAAAGCGGTAGCTCCTACAATGAGCAGTTCTTC. As protein: CASSPESGSSYNEQFF.

The chain has TRBV27 and TRBJ2-5; 7 bases agree with TRBD1. The trim removed 0 bases at V and 5 bases at J, leaving 9 bases unmatched. Germline loops: CDR1 MNHEY, CDR2 SMNVEV (reference sequence). The CDR3 totals 16 residues. This CDR3 reads CASSLSTGFRGETQYF. The CDR3 nucleotides read TGTGCCAGCAGTTTATCGACAGGGTTTAGGGGGGAGACCCAGTACTTC.

The chain links TRBV9 to TRBJ2-7; possibly TRBD2 for D (5 bases). Germline CDR1 SGDLS, CDR2 YYNGEE. The CDR3 has 15 residues. Trimming stripped 4 bases from V and 2 bases from J, with 16 bases between. DNA of the CDR3: TGTGCCAGCAGCCCTAAACTCGGAGGACCCTACGAGCAGTACTTC. As protein: CASSPKLGGPYEQYF.

The gene calls are TRBV10-2 and TRBJ1-4; the D is unclear. In germline, CDR1 is WSHSY, CDR2 SAAADI. The V and J ends lost 3 bases and 8 bases respectively, with 10 bases between them. CDR3 length: 13 residues. This CDR3 reads CASSETSVEKLFF. In DNA, the CDR3 is TGCGCCAGCAGTGAAACATCTGTGGAAAAACTGTTTTTT.

The CDR3 loop reads CASSSRVGVFEQFF. The CDR3 coding sequence is TGTGCCAGCAGCTCCCGGGTCGGGGTGTTTGAGCAGTTCTTC. This chain connects TRBV7-9 to TRBJ2-1; D possibly corresponds to TRBD2 (5 bases). The length of the CDR3 is 14 residues. V was clipped by 4 bases and J by 9 bases, with 16 bases between them. In germline, CDR1 is SEHNR, CDR2 FQNEAQ (reference sequence).

V and J are TRBV6-5 and TRBJ1-5; D remains ambiguous. CDR1 MNHEY and CDR2 SVGAGI come from the germline V gene. The CDR3 is 15 residues long. Trimming took 0 bases from V and 9 from J, leaving 15 bases between them. Here the CDR3 reads CASSYSRPGSRPQHF. In nucleotides, the CDR3 is TGTGCCAGCAGTTACTCGAGGCCGGGGTCGCGGCCCCAGCATTTT.

The chain recombines TRBV11-2 with TRBJ2-5; possible D gene TRBD1, 6 bases. V was cut by 3 bases and J by 4 bases, with 12 bases left in between. CDR1 SGHAT and CDR2 FQNNGV come from the germline V gene. The CDR3 runs 14 residues. This CDR3 is CASSFQGYGETQYF. DNA of the CDR3: TGTGCCAGCAGCTTTCAGGGGTATGGAGAGACCCAGTACTTC.

The chain uses TRBV5-1 and TRBJ2-3; the D gene is possibly TRBD2 (5 bases). Germline values: CDR1 SGHRS, CDR2 YFSETQ. CDR3 length: 14 amino acids. Trimming cost V 5 bases and J 1 base, with 11 bases left between them. For the CDR3, the DNA is TGCGCCAGCAGACGGGAATTTCGCACAGATACGCAGTATTTT. Residues: CASRREFRTDTQYF.

The J gene is TRBJ1-1, the V gene TRBV5-4; the D is unclear. Per the germline V gene, CDR1 is SGHNT and CDR2 is YYREEE (reference sequence). V lost 0 bases, J lost 1 base, and 7 bases lay in between. This CDR3 contains 14 residues. CDR3 sequence reads: CASSLGAGNTEAFF. The DNA of the CDR3 is TGTGCCAGCAGCTTGGGGGCAGGGAACACTGAAGCTTTCTTT.

The chain combines TRBV18 with TRBJ2-5; TRBD2 matches 7 bases. With 3 bases clipped from V and 4 bases from J, the junction kept 5 bases outside the gene matches. This CDR3 comprises 14 residues. CDR1 is KGHSH, CDR2 LQKENI, per germline. CDR3 DNA: TGTGCCAGCTCACCGGGGAGGGCCCCAGAGACCCAGTACTTC. This encodes CASSPGRAPETQYF. Drawing the rest from reference TRBV18 and TRBJ2-5, the complete variable domain is NAGVMQNPRHLVRRRGQEARLRCSPMKGHSHVYWYRQLPEEGLKFMVYLQKENIIDESGMPKERFSAEFPKEGPSILRIQQVVRGDSAAYFCASSPGRAPETQYFGPGTRLLVL.

This clone was seen once. This chain uses TRBV30 with TRBJ1-2; TRBD1 agrees at 9 bases. The trim removed 1 base at V and 6 bases at J, leaving 3 bases unmatched. This CDR3 is built from 13 residues. From germline, CDR1 is GTSNPN and CDR2 SVGIG (reference sequence). CDR3 bases: TGTGCCTGGAGTGCCGGGACAGGGAATGGCTACACCTTC. Translating it yields CAWSAGTGNGYTF.

The chain has TRBV7-9 and TRBJ2-7; no clear D. Germline CDR1 and CDR2: SEHNR and FQNEAQ (reference sequence). The CDR3 consists of 14 residues. The V end lost 1 base, the J end lost 3 bases, and 10 bases lay between the germline ends. This chain's CDR3 is CASSLGSHSYEQYF. The DNA of the CDR3 is TGTGCCAGCAGCTTAGGAAGTCACAGCTACGAGCAGTACTTC.

The genes are TRBV6-5 and TRBJ2-5; possible D gene TRBD1, 6 bases. The CDR3 runs 15 residues. Germline CDR1 MNHEY, CDR2 SVGAGI. V dropped 0 bases and J dropped 2 bases, with 10 bases sitting between them. The CDR3 bases are TGTGCCAGCAGTTACTCGTGGGGGCGTCAAGAGACCCAGTACTTC. This translates into CASSYSWGRQETQYF.

J is TRBJ1-1 and V is TRBV18, with a possible D match to TRBD1 (6 bases). Germline lookup yields CDR1 KGHSH and CDR2 LQKENI. V lost 3 bases and J lost 2, with 13 bases in between. The CDR3 sequence is 15 residues long. CDR3 nucleotide sequence: TGTGCCAGCTCACCGACCGGGACACTAAACACTGAAGCTTTCTTT. Translated: CASSPTGTLNTEAFF.